This T cell receptor beta chain was sequenced for a study of blood T cell repertoires in COVID-19. At the level of the study: The analysed material was cDNA or gDNA that came from T cells, B-cell-depleted T cells, or PBMCs.

Clones were sequenced by immunoSEQ multiplex PCR, and TCRdb holds only the in-frame ones, with some missing. Of approximately 150,000 clones listed, about 86% are singletons. The V gene lost 6 bases and the J gene lost 0 bases, with 17 bases spanning the gap. Germline V gene sequence: CDR1 KGHSH, CDR2 LQKENI. The CDR3 covers 16 residues. This chain joins TRBV18 and TRBJ1-2; D ambiguous. The sample taken for sequencing was peripheral blood. This receptor was taken from a woman in her seventies who had recovered from COVID-19. CDR3 region: CASSPQWSAANYGYTF. The CDR3 DNA reads as TGTGCCAGCTCTCCGCAGTGGTCGGCGGCTAACTATGGCTACACCTTC.